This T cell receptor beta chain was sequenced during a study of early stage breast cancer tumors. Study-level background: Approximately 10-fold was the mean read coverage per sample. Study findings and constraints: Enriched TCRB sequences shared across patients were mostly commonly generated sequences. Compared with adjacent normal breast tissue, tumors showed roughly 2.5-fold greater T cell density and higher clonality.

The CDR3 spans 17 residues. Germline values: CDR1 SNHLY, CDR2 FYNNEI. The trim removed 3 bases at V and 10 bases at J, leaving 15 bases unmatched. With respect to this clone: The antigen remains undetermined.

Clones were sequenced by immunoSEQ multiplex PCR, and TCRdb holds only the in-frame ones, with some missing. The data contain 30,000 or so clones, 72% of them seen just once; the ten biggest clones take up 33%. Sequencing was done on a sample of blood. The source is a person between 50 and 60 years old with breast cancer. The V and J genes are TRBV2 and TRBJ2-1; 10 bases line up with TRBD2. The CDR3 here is CASSEGPGLAGAREQFF. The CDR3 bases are TGTGCCAGCAGTGAGGGGCCGGGGCTAGCGGGAGCGCGGGAGCAGTTCTTC.